Each of the 2 T cell receptor beta chains below was sequenced from the same sample in a study of T cells in narcolepsy. Here immunoSEQ multiplex PCR was the method, and the copy in TCRdb shows in-frame clones only, minus some. The sample has under 30,000 clones, around 81% seen once. Material for sequencing was CD45RA- memory CD4+ T cells from PBMCs. These receptors were collected from a human donor with narcolepsy.

This clone occurred once. V and J are TRBV6-5 and TRBJ2-2; D may be TRBD1 (5 bases). In germline, CDR1 is MNHEY, CDR2 SVGAGI. There are 14 residues in the CDR3. Deletions cut 5 bases from V and 3 bases from J, with 10 bases between. The CDR3 loop reads CASSQGIDTGELFF. The CDR3 DNA follows: TGTGCCAGCAGTCAGGGCATCGACACCGGGGAGCTGTTTTTT.

The rearrangement uses TRBV10-3 and TRBJ1-4; 9 bases fit TRBD1. V lost 8 bases and J lost 0; bases outside the gene matches: 7. Germline V gene sequence: CDR1 ENHRY, CDR2 SYGVKD. The CDR3 extends over 16 amino acids. The CDR3 protein is CAIGQGIDPTNEKLFF. In DNA, the CDR3 is TGTGCCATCGGACAGGGGATTGATCCAACTAATGAAAAACTGTTTTTT.